This passage covers 4 T cell receptor beta chains from one sample sequenced in a study of identical twins. TCRdb reanalysed the 5' RACE reads using MiXCR and keeps one entry per CDR3 protein. This sample has about 530,000 distinct CDR3 sequences, with under 25% found just once. These sequences were also reported in another study, on yellow fever vaccine responses in identical twins.

The sample was CD4+ T cells sorted from blood. Receptors were obtained from a woman younger than 35 in good health.

The rearrangement uses TRBV11-1 and TRBJ1-6; possibly TRBD1 for D (6 bases). This CDR3 has 19 amino acids. V was trimmed by 1 base and J by 5 bases, leaving 21 bases between them. Germline V gene lookup returns CDR1 SGHAT and CDR2 FQDESV (reference sequence). The CDR3 coding sequence is TGTGCCAGCAGCTTAGTACATGTCCGTTCAGGGGTAAATAATTCACCCCTCCACTTT. This gives the protein CASSLVHVRSGVNNSPLHF.

This rearrangement joins TRBV29-1 to TRBJ1-1; D is undetermined. Germline V lookup: CDR1 SQVTM, CDR2 ANQGSEA. Trimming stripped 4 bases from V and 0 bases from J, with 9 bases between. The CDR3 loop spans 13 amino acids. The CDR3 coding sequence is TGCAGCGTTGCGGGCACCATGAACACTGAAGCTTTCTTT. It specifies CSVAGTMNTEAFF.

The chain uses TRBV12-3 or TRBV12-4 and TRBJ1-2, with a tentative D call TRBD1 (5 bases). This CDR3 spans 12 amino acids. Trimming left V 5 bases short and J 7 bases short, with 11 bases between. The DNA of the CDR3 is TGTGCCAGCAGTCGCTTCAGGGTTGGCTACACCTTC. Translation gives CASSRFRVGYTF.

This clonotype was observed at least ten times. J is TRBJ1-2 and V is TRBV5-1; a possible D gene is TRBD1 (6 bases). V was shortened by 4 bases and J by 1 base, with 8 bases between the two germline ends. Germline lookup yields CDR1 SGHRS and CDR2 YFSETQ. The CDR3 sequence is 13 residues long. The CDR3 is CASSQDSNYGYTF. CDR3 DNA sequence: TGCGCCAGCAGCCAGGACAGTAACTATGGCTACACCTTC. Complete variable domain (other parts from reference TRBV5-1 and TRBJ1-2): KAGVTQTPRYLIKTRGQQVTLSCSPISGHRSVSWYQQTPGQGLQFLFEYFSETQRNKGNFPGRFSGRQFSNSRSEMNVSTLELGDSALYLCASSQDSNYGYTFGSGTRLTVV.